The next 16 T cell receptor beta chains were all read from a single sample in a study of vaccination effects on CD4 cells after COVID-19. Pools of viral peptides were used by the ViraFEST assay to expand antigen-specific CD4+ T cells ahead of sequencing. The culture ran for 10 days before CD4+ T cells were isolated. No vaccinee had earlier SARS-CoV-2 infection, and nucleocapsid antibodies were negative. These receptors have no identified antigens. Using immunoSEQ multiplex PCR, the repertoire was profiled, and TCRdb retains in-frame clones only, with some absent. The sample yields 74,000 or so clones, about 80% seen once. This sample comprised CD4+ T cells from PBMCs cultured with SARS-CoV-2 spike peptides, obtained before COVID-19 vaccination. The receptors were sampled from a human donor who received a COVID-19 vaccine.

In this sample, this clone turned up a few times. The V call is TRBV10-1, the J call TRBJ2-1; TRBD2 matches at 11 bases. V trimming: 0 bases; J trimming: 7 bases; junction bases outside the gene matches: 2. Per the germline V gene, CDR1 is WNHNN and CDR2 is SYGVQD (reference sequence). The length of the CDR3 is 15 residues. The CDR3 loop is CASSESTSGVNEQFF. CDR3 bases: TGCGCCAGCAGTGAGTCGACTAGCGGGGTGAATGAGCAGTTCTTC.

The chain employs TRBV5-1 and TRBJ2-2; TRBD2 aligns across 9 bases. V gave up 4 bases and J gave up 7 bases; unmatched junction bases: 11. Germline-derived CDR1 and CDR2 are SGHRS and YFSETQ. The CDR3 runs 16 residues. CDR3 loop: CASSDPIRTSDGELFF. CDR3 bases: TGCGCCAGCAGCGACCCAATTCGGACTAGCGACGGGGAGCTGTTTTTT.

This chain joins TRBV19 and TRBJ1-2, with 7 nucleotides matching TRBD1. From germline, CDR1 is LNHDA and CDR2 SQIVND (reference sequence). The CDR3 is 14 amino acids. The V and J ends lost 4 bases and 6 bases, in that order; junction bases with no gene match: 8. The CDR3, as DNA: TGTGCCAGTAGTACCCAACAGGGGCGTCATGGCTACACCTTC. Protein: CASSTQQGRHGYTF.

The chain carries TRBV28 and TRBJ1-5, with D unclear. CDR1 is MDHEN, CDR2 SYDVKM, per germline. The CDR3 extends over 14 amino acids. The ends were cut back, 2 bases at V and 7 bases at J, with 12 bases in the middle. The CDR3 loop is CASSLTGPGQPQHF. As DNA, the CDR3 is TGTGCCAGCAGTTTAACTGGCCCGGGGCAGCCCCAGCATTTT.

V usage is TRBV30 and J usage is TRBJ1-6; no reliable D call. This CDR3 is built from 12 residues. The germline CDR1 and CDR2 sequences are GTSNPN and SVGIG (reference sequence). V was clipped by 5 bases and J by 6 bases, with 8 bases between them. The CDR3 loop is CAWEAGNSPLHF. CDR3 nucleotide sequence: TGTGCCTGGGAGGCTGGTAATTCACCCCTCCACTTT.

This sequence joins TRBV30 and TRBJ1-1; the D gene is possibly TRBD1 (6 bases). CDR1 is GTSNPN, CDR2 SVGIG, per germline (reference sequence). Trimming shortened V by 7 bases and J by 0 bases, and 9 bases separated the two germline ends. CDR3 length equals 12 residues. CDR3 sequence (DNA): TGTGCCTTTGGACAGTTGAACACTGAAGCTTTCTTT. Its protein is CAFGQLNTEAFF.

This chain links TRBV9 with TRBJ2-3; D is unresolved. Trimming shortened V by 2 bases and J by 2 bases, and 9 bases separated the two germline ends. The germline CDR1 and CDR2 sequences are SGDLS and YYNGEE. The CDR3 spans 14 residues. The CDR3: CASSVGRLTDTQYF. CDR3 coding DNA: TGTGCCAGCAGCGTTGGACGCCTCACAGATACGCAGTATTTT. Drawing the rest from reference TRBV9 and TRBJ2-3, the complete variable domain is DSGVTQTPKHLITATGQRVTLRCSPRSGDLSVYWYQQSLDQGLQFLIQYYNGEERAKGNILERFSAQQFPDLHSELNLSSLELGDSALYFCASSVGRLTDTQYFGPGTRLTVL.

The V call is TRBV5-1, the J call TRBJ2-5; either TRBD1 or TRBD2 may fit D (6 bases each). CDR1 is SGHRS and CDR2 is YFSETQ in the germline V gene. The CDR3 spans 14 residues. The V end was cut by 4 bases, the J end by 0 bases, with 10 bases between. The CDR3, as DNA: TGCGCCAGCAGCGGTCGGGGGCACCAAGAGACCCAGTACTTC. This gives the protein CASSGRGHQETQYF. The full variable domain, rest sourced from reference TRBV5-1 and TRBJ2-5, is KAGVTQTPRYLIKTRGQQVTLSCSPISGHRSVSWYQQTPGQGLQFLFEYFSETQRNKGNFPGRFSGRQFSNSRSEMNVSTLELGDSALYLCASSGRGHQETQYFGPGTRLLVL.

J is TRBJ2-5 and V is TRBV3-1 (or the pseudogene TRBV3-2); D uncertain. The V gene's germline CDR1 is LGHDT and CDR2 YNNKEL (reference sequence). The ends were cut back, 0 bases at V and 5 bases at J, with 13 bases in the middle. The CDR3 is made up of 15 amino acids. This chain's CDR3 is CASSQDGARSETQYF. The CDR3 DNA reads TGTGCCAGCAGCCAAGATGGTGCTAGATCCGAGACCCAGTACTTC.

This chain links TRBV30 with TRBJ2-5, with 7 bases fitting TRBD1. Germline CDR1 GTSNPN, CDR2 SVGIG (reference sequence). CDR3 length: 12 amino acids. Trimming at V came to 4 bases and at J to 5 bases, leaving 4 bases not matched to a gene. The CDR3 sequence: CAWNRGWETQYF. The DNA of the CDR3 is TGTGCCTGGAACAGGGGCTGGGAGACCCAGTACTTC.

The chain links TRBV2 to TRBJ1-5; TRBD1 might be the D (5 bases). The CDR3 spans 14 residues. V shed 4 bases and J shed 0 bases, with 7 bases lying between them. CDR1 and CDR2 (germline): SNHLY, FYNNEI. The CDR3 here is CASSGGVSNQPQHF. The CDR3 nucleotides read TGTGCCAGCAGTGGGGGGGTTAGCAATCAGCCCCAGCATTTT.

CDR3 sequence (DNA): TGTGCCAGCAGCCAAGGGACAGCCCCAGATACGCAGTATTTT. Residues: CASSQGTAPDTQYF. The J gene is TRBJ2-3, the V gene TRBV14; a weak D match, TRBD1 (6 bases). Germline values: CDR1 SGHDN, CDR2 FVKESK. The germline V and J ends were trimmed by 1 base and 4 bases, with 9 bases remaining between them. The CDR3 consists of 14 residues. Complete variable domain (other parts from reference TRBV14 and TRBJ2-3): EAGVTQFPSHSVIEKGQTVTLRCDPISGHDNLYWYRRVMGKEIKFLLHFVKESKQDESGMPNNRFLAERTGGTYSTLKVQPAELEDSGVYFCASSQGTAPDTQYFGPGTRLTVL.

The chain links TRBV6-1 to TRBJ2-2; D is possibly TRBD1 or TRBD2 (5 bases each). Germline loops: CDR1 MNHNS, CDR2 SASEGT. This CDR3 has 16 amino acids. Trimming took 1 base from V and 5 from J, leaving 14 bases between them. Here the CDR3 DNA reads TGTGCCAGCAGTGAAGGAGCGAGGGGAGAAACCGGGGAGCTGTTTTTT. Protein product: CASSEGARGETGELFF.

The rearrangement uses TRBV19 and TRBJ1-5, with D possibly being TRBD1 (5 bases). V was shortened by 3 bases and J by 2 bases, with 14 bases between the two germline ends. From germline, CDR1 is LNHDA and CDR2 SQIVND (reference sequence). This CDR3 is built from 16 residues. CDR3 protein: CASSMGRSSGNQPQHF. As DNA, the CDR3 is TGTGCCAGTAGTATGGGGCGGTCTTCGGGCAATCAGCCCCAGCATTTT. The full variable domain, with the rest looked up from reference TRBV19 and TRBJ1-5, is DGGITQSPKYLFRKEGQNVTLSCEQNLNHDAMYWYRQDPGQGLRLIYYSQIVNDFQKGDIAEGYSVSREKKESFPLTVTSAQKNPTAFYLCASSMGRSSGNQPQHFGDGTRLSIL.

This chain joins TRBV15 and TRBJ1-1; D ambiguous. Germline CDR1 and CDR2: LNHNV and YYDKDF (reference sequence). V dropped 0 bases and J dropped 3 bases, with 11 bases sitting between them. This CDR3 is built from 15 residues. As DNA, the CDR3 is TGTGCCACCAGCAGAGATCGAGCGGAGTACACTGAAGCTTTCTTT. It encodes CATSRDRAEYTEAFF.

This clone showed up just a few times. V gene TRBV24-1 combines with J gene TRBJ2-2, with D perhaps matching TRBD1 (6 bases). In germline, CDR1 is KGHDR, CDR2 SFDVKD. The CDR3 has 17 amino acids. V lost 1 base, J lost 6 bases, and 17 bases lay in between. The CDR3 loop is CATSDLPPTGIAGELFF. CDR3 coding DNA: TGTGCCACCAGTGATTTACCCCCAACAGGGATCGCCGGGGAGCTGTTTTTT.